This T cell receptor (beta chain) was profiled in a study of cytomegalovirus exposure and HLA in healthy donors. Study information: About 80 million unique TCRs from HLA-typed donors made up an early data release. Of the donors genotyped, about 410 in all, about 76% fell in the Caucasian-associated ancestry cluster. Whole-study findings and limits: Previous analysis showed most TCR beta V segments were productive about 90% or about 30% of the time. Later analysis associated a missense DCLRE1C variant with TCR beta V- and J-gene trimming.

The primer mix had 60 Vbeta and 13 Jbeta primers. Here immunoSEQ multiplex PCR was the method, and the copy in TCRdb shows in-frame clones only, minus some. The sample shows some 140,000 clones, about 64% of them seen only once. On this clone itself: No antigen is known for it.

The clonotype was recovered from a woman in her 40s in good health and CMV-seronegative. The sample consisted of PBMCs.

The DNA for the CDR3 is TGTGCCAGCAGCGTTAGGACAGCGACCTATAATTCACCCCTCCACTTT. Translating it yields CASSVRTATYNSPLHF. This chain connects TRBV9 to TRBJ1-6; D perhaps matches TRBD1 (6 bases). V shed 2 bases and J shed 2 bases, with 11 bases lying between them. This CDR3 region has 16 residues. The germline gives CDR1 SGDLS, CDR2 YYNGEE.